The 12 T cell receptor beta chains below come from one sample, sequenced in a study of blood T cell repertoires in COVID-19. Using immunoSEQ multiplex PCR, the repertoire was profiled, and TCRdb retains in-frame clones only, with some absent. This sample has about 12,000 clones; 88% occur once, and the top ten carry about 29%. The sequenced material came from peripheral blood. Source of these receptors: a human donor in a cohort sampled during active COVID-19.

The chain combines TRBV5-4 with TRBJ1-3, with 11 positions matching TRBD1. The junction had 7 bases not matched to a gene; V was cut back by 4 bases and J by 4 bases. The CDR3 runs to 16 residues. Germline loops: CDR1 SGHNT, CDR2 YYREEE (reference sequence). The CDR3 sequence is CASSQPGQGEGNTIYF. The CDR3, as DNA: TGTGCCAGCAGCCAACCGGGACAGGGGGAAGGAAACACCATATATTTT. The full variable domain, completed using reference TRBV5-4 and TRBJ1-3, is ETGVTQSPTHLIKTRGQQVTLRCSSQSGHNTVSWYQQALGQGPQFIFQYYREEENGRGNFPPRFSGLQFPNYSSELNVNALELDDSALYLCASSQPGQGEGNTIYFGEGSWLTVV.

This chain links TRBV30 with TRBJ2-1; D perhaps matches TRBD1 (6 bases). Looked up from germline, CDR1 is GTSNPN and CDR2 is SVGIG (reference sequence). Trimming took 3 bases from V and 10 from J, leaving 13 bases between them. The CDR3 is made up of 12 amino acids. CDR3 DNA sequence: TGTGCCTGGAGCCCCCTTGGGGGCGAGCAGTTCTTC. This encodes CAWSPLGGEQFF.

Here the CDR3 reads CASTTRRSEQYF. DNA of the CDR3: TGTGCCAGCACCACTCGGAGGTCCGAGCAGTACTTC. The chain uses TRBV12-3 or TRBV12-4 and TRBJ2-7; a weak D match, TRBD2 (5 bases). Trimming removed 7 bases from V and 6 bases from J, with 13 bases in between. CDR3 length equals 12 residues.

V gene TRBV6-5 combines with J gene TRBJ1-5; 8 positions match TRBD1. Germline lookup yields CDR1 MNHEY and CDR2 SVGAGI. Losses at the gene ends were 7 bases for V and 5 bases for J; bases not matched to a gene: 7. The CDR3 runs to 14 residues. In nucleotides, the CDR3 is TGTGCCAGCACCAGGGACAGGTCCTATCAGCCCCAGCATTTT. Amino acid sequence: CASTRDRSYQPQHF.

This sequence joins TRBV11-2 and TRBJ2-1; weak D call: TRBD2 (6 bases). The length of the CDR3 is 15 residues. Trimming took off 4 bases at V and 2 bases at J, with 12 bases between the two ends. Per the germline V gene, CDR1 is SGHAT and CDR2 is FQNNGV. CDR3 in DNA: TGTGCCAGCAGCTCGGGAGTTGGTGCCTACAATGAGCAGTTCTTC. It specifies CASSSGVGAYNEQFF. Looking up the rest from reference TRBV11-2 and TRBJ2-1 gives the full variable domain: EAGVAQSPRYKIIEKRQSVAFWCNPISGHATLYWYQQILGQGPKLLIQFQNNGVVDDSQLPKDRFSAERLKGVDSTLKIQPAKLEDSAVYLCASSSGVGAYNEQFFGPGTRLTVL.

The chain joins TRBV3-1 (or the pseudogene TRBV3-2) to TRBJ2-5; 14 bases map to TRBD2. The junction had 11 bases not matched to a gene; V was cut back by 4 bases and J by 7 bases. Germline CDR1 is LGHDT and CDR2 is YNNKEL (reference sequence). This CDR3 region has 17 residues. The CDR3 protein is CASSLGLAGGNPGTQYF. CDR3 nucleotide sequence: TGTGCCAGCAGCCTCGGACTAGCGGGGGGTAACCCGGGGACCCAGTACTTC.

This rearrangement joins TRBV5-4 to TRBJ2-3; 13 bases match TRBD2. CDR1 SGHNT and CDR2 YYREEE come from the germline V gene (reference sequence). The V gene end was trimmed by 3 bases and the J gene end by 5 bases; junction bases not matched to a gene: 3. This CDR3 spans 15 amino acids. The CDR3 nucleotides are TGTGCCAGCAGCTGGACTAGCGGGAGCGGAGATACGCAGTATTTT. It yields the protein CASSWTSGSGDTQYF.

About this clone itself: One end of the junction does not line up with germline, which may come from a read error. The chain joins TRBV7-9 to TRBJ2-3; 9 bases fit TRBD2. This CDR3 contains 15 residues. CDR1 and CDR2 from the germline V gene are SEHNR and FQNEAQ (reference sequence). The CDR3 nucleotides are TGTGCCAGCAGCCTAGCGGGGCTAGCGACGGATACGCAGTATTTT. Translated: CASSLAGLATDTQYF.

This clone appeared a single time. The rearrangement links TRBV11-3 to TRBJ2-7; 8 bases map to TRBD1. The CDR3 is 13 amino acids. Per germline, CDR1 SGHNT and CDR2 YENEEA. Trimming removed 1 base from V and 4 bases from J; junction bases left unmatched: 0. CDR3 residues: CASSLGTGYEQYF. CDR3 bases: TGTGCCAGCAGCTTAGGGACAGGGTACGAGCAGTACTTC.

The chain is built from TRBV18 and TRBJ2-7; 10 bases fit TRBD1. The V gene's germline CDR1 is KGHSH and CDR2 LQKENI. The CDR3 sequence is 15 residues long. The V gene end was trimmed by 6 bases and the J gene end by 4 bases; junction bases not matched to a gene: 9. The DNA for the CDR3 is TGTGCCAGCTCGCGACCGGGACAGGGGCGGTACGAGCAGTACTTC. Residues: CASSRPGQGRYEQYF.

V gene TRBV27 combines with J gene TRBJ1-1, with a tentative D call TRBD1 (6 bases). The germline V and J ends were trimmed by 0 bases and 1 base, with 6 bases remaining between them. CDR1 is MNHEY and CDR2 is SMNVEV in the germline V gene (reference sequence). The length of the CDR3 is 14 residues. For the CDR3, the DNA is TGTGCCAGCAGTTTATCGGGGGCGAACACTGAAGCTTTCTTT. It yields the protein CASSLSGANTEAFF.

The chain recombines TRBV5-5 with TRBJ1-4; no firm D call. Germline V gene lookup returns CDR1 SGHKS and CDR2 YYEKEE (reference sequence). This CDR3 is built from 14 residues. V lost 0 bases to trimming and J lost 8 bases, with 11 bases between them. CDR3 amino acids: CASSLDPGGEKLFF. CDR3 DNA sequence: TGTGCCAGCAGCTTGGACCCCGGAGGGGAAAAACTGTTTTTT.